This T cell receptor (beta chain) was captured in a study of CD8+ T cells in alopecia areata. Trimming left V 2 bases short and J 7 bases short, with 15 bases between. The CDR3 has 14 residues. Germline CDR1 and CDR2: SGHNT and YYREEE (reference sequence). Treatment noted: oral pan-JAK inhibitor, 5-10 mg twice daily. In each case, RNA was isolated and then reverse transcribed into cDNA as the sequencing template. Data came from immunoSEQ multiplex PCR; TCRdb stores just in-frame clones and leaves some out. Among about 180,000 clones, 51% were seen once, and the ten largest hold over 9.5%. The origin of this receptor is a human donor with alopecia areata. The source material was CD8+ T cells sorted from blood, sampled at roughly week 52, from a patient treated with tofacitinib. The genes are TRBV5-4 and TRBJ1-1, with unresolved D. The CDR3 reads CASSLGEEIFEAFF. CDR3 DNA sequence: TGTGCCAGCAGCTTAGGCGAGGAAATCTTTGAAGCTTTCTTT.